This TCR beta chain was sequenced in a study of Ad26.COV2.S vaccination and SARS-CoV-2 variants. Treatment noted: some 19 received Ad26.COV2.S at low or high dose, single or two shots; about five received placebo; per-sample allocation not given. Each sample was drawn 63 days after the first injection (of vaccine or placebo). Measured with immunoSEQ multiplex PCR; TCRdb has only the in-frame clones, and not every one. The sample carries roughly 350,000 clones, around 88% recorded once. With 4 bases removed from V and 0 bases from J, the gap between germline ends came to 13 bases. The CDR3 loop spans 15 amino acids. Germline CDR1 MDHEN, CDR2 SYDVKM.

The chain combines TRBV28 with TRBJ2-7, with D possibly being TRBD2 (5 bases). Sequenced here: peripheral blood, sampled in a trial of Ad26.COV2.S vaccine versus placebo. This sequence originates from a person aged 18 to 65 who received the Ad26.COV2.S COVID-19 vaccine or a placebo. The CDR3 region has the DNA TGTGCCAGCAGTTCCCGAGCGGAGAGCTCCTACGAGCAGTACTTC. Encoded protein: CASSSRAESSYEQYF.